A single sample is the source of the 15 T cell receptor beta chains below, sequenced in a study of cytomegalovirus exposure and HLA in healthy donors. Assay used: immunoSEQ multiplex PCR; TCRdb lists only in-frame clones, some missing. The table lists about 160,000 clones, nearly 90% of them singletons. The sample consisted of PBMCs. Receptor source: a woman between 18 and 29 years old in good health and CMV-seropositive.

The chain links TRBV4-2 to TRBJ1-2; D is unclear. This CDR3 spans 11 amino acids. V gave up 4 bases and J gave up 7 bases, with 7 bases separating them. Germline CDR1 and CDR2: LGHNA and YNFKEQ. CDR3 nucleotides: TGTGCCAGCAGCCTGAGGAGTGGCTACACCTTC. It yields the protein CASSLRSGYTF.

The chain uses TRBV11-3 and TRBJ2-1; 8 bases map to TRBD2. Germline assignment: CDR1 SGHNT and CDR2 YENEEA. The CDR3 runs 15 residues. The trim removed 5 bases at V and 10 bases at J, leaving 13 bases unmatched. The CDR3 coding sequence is TGTGCCAGCAGCCTCCGGGAGGGGCGGGGGAGGGAGCAGTTCTTC. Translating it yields CASSLREGRGREQFF.

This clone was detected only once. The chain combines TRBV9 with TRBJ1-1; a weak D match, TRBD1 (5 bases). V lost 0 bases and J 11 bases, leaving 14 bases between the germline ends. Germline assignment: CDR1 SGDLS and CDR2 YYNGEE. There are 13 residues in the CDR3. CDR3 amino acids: CASSVGQTRRAFF. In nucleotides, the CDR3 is TGTGCCAGCAGCGTAGGACAGACCCGACGGGCTTTCTTT.

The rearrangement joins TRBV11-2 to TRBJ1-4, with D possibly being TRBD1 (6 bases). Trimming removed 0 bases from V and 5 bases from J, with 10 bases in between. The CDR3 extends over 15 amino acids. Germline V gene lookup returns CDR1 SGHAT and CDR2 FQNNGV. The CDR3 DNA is TGTGCCAGCAGCTTAGAACAGGGATGGAATGAAAAACTGTTTTTT. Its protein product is CASSLEQGWNEKLFF.

The CDR3 spells CASSGDRALLGTGELFF. CDR3 bases: TGTGCCAGCAGTGGGGACAGGGCTTTGCTAGGGACCGGGGAGCTGTTTTTT. The rearrangement links TRBV28 to TRBJ2-2, with 9 positions matching TRBD1. The CDR3 has 17 amino acids. Germline V gives CDR1 MDHEN, CDR2 SYDVKM. Germline trimming cut 5 bases from V and 5 bases from J; bases unmatched to any gene: 12.

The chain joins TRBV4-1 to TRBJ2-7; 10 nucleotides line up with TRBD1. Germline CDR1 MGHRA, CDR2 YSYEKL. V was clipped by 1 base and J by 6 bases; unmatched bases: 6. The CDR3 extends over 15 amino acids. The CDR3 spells CASSQVPGQGGEQYF. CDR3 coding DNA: TGCGCCAGCAGCCAAGTTCCTGGACAGGGGGGCGAGCAGTACTTC.

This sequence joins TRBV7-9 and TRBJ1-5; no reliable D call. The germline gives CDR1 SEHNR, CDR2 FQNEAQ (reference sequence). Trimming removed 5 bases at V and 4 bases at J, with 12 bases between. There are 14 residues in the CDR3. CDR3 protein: CASSERGDNQPQHF. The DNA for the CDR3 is TGTGCCAGCAGCGAACGGGGTGATAATCAGCCCCAGCATTTT.

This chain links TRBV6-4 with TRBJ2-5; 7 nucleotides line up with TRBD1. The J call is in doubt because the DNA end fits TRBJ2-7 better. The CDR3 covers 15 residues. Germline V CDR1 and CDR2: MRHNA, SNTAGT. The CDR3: CASSDSSGGSYEQYF. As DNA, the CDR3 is TGTGCCAGCAGTGACTCCTCAGGGGGCTCCTACGAGCAGTACTTC.

The CDR3 loop reads CASSGGLAGILRFF. The CDR3 bases are TGTGCCAGCAGCGGGGGACTAGCGGGGATTTTGCGGTTCTTC. V is TRBV5-6 and J is TRBJ2-1, with TRBD2 matching 13 bases. CDR1 is SGHDT and CDR2 is YYEEEE in the germline V gene. The CDR3 consists of 14 residues. Trimming took 4 bases from V and 15 from J; bases not matched to a gene: 10. The variable domain in full, with the rest retrieved from reference TRBV5-6 and TRBJ2-1, is DAGVTQSPTHLIKTRGQQVTLRCSPKSGHDTVSWYQQALGQGPQFIFQYYEEEERQRGNFPDRFSGHQFPNYSSELNVNALLLGDSALYLCASSGGLAGILRFFGPGTRLTVL.

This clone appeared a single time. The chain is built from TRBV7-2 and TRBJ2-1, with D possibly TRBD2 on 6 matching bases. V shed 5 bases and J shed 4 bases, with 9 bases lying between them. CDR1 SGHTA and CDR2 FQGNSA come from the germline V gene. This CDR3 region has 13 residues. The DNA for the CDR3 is TGTGCCAGCAGCCCGGACTATTACAATGAGCAGTTCTTC. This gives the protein CASSPDYYNEQFF.

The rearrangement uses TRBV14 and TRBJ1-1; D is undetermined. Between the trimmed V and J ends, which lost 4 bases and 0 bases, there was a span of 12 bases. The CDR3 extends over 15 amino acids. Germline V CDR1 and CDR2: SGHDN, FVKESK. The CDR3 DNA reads TGTGCCAGCAGCCTACGACTAGACATGAACACTGAAGCTTTCTTT. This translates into CASSLRLDMNTEAFF.

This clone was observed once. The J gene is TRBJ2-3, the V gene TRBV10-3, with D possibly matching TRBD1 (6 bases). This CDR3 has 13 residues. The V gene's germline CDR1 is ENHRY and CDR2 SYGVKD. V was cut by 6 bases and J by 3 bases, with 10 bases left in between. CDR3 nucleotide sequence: TGTGCCATCAGGATACAGGGAACAGATACGCAGTATTTT. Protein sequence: CAIRIQGTDTQYF.

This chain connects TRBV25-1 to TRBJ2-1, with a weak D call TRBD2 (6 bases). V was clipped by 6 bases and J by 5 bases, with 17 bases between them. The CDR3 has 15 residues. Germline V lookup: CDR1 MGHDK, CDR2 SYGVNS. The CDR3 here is CASSHEAGINNEQFF. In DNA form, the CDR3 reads TGTGCCAGCAGCCACGAGGCGGGAATAAACAATGAGCAGTTCTTC.

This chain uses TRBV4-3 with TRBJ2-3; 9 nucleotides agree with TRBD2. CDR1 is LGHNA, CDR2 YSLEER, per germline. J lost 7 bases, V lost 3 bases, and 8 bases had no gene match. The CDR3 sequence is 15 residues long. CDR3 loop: CASSQILAGLNTQYF. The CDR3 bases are TGCGCCAGCAGCCAGATACTAGCGGGTTTAAATACGCAGTATTTT.

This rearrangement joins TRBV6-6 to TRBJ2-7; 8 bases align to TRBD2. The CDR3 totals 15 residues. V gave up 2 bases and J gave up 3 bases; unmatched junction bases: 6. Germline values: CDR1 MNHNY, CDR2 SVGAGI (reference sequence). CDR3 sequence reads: CASSYGPGGSYEQYF. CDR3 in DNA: TGTGCCAGCAGTTACGGTCCGGGAGGGAGCTACGAGCAGTACTTC.